The clone carrying this TCR beta chain has more than one count but fewer than ten. Its matching antigen is unknown. TCRdb used MiXCR to reprocess the RT-PCR reads, holding one entry per CDR3 protein. In the table there are 20,000 to 25,000 distinct CDR3 sequences, over 70% of which are singletons. Germline CDR1 DFQATT, CDR2 SNEGSKA (reference sequence). The CDR3 loop spans 8 amino acids. These data originate in a study of yellow fever vaccine responses in identical twins. General study points: Vaccine T cell responses of twins reportedly seemed partly convergent and partly personalized.

The genes are TRBV20-1 and TRBJ1-5; D remains ambiguous. This TCR came from a woman aged 18-29 years who received the yellow fever vaccine. The material was T cells from blood (PBMCs), unsorted or a sorted subset (not recorded which), obtained before or after yellow fever vaccination (not recorded which). CDR3 DNA sequence: TGCAGCGATCAGCCCCAGCATTTT. Residues: CSDQPQHF.